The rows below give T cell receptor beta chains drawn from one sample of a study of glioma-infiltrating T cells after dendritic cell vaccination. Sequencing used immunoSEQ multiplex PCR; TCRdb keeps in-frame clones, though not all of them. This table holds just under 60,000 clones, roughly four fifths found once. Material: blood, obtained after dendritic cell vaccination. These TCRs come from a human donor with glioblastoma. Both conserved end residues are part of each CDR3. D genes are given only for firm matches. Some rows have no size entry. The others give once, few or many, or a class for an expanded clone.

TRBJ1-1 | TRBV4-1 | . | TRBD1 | TGCGCCAGCAGCTTACGACAGGGCCGGGCGAACACTGAAGCTTTCTTT | CASSLRQGRANTEAFF
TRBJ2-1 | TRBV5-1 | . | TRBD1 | TGCGCCAGCAGCTGGGACAGGTTCTACAATGAGCAGTTCTTC | CASSWDRFYNEQFF
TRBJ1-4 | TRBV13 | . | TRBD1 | TGTGCCAGCAGCCCCGACAGGGGGAATGAAAAACTGTTTTTT | CASSPDRGNEKLFF
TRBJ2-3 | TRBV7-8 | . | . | TGTGCCAGCAGCTACGGTAGCACAGATACGCAGTATTTT | CASSYGSTDTQYF
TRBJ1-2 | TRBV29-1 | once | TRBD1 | TGCAGCTGTACCGACAGGGCTGGCTATGGCTACACCTTC | CSCTDRAGYGYTF
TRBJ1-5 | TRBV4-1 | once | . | TGCGCCAGCAGCCAAGTATTAGATCAGCCCCAGCATTTT | CASSQVLDQPQHF
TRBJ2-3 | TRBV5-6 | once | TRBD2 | TGTGCCAGCAGCTTGATCTGGGAGTATAGCGGGGATTTCACAGATACGCAGTATTTT | CASSLIWEYSGDFTDTQYF
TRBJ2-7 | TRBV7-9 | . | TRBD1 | TGTGCCAGCAGCCCGGGGACAGGGGGCTACGAGCAGTACTTC | CASSPGTGGYEQYF
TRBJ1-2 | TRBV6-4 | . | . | TGTGCCAGCAGTGCCAGCCAGGGGTATGGCTACACCTTC | CASSASQGYGYTF
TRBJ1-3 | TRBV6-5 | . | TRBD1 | TGTGCCAGCAGTAGGTCTACAGGGGCTGGAAACACCATATATTTT | CASSRSTGAGNTIYF
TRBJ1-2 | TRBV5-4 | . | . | TGTGCCAGCAGCTTGGCCGGAGGCTATGGCTACACCTTC | CASSLAGGYGYTF
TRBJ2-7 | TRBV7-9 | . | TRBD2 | TGTGCCAGCAGCTTAAGACTAGCGGGGGGAACATTCATCTACGAGCAGTACTTC | CASSLRLAGGTFIYEQYF
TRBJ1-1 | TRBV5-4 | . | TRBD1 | TGTGCCAGCAGCGGGGACAGGGTGTACACTGAAGCTTTCTTT | CASSGDRVYTEAFF
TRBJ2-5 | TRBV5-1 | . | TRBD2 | TGCGCCAGCAGCTTGACTCCTAGCGGGGTGGAGGGCCAAGAGACCCAGTACTTC | CASSLTPSGVEGQETQYF
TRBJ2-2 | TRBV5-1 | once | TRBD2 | TGCGCCAGCAGCCACCAACCTCGGGACTATAACACCGGGGAGCTGTTTTTT | CASSHQPRDYNTGELFF